This T cell receptor beta chain stems from a study of T cell responses to AZD1222 COVID-19 vaccine. Study-level findings and limits: Seropositive status at baseline applied to only 5 to 7 AZD1222 recipients.

The assay was immunoSEQ multiplex PCR, and TCRdb's table has in-frame clones only and misses some. The sample yields around 140,000 clones, 80% to 95% seen once. Details on this clone: Its antigen is still unknown.

The material sequenced was peripheral blood, taken on day 0 of AZD1222 vaccination. This receptor was identified in an adult in good health.

The CDR3 nucleotides read TGTGCCAGCAGTTACTCGGGGACCAATGAAAAACTGTTTTTT. It encodes CASSYSGTNEKLFF. This chain joins TRBV6-6 and TRBJ1-4; possibly TRBD1 for D (5 bases). This CDR3 contains 14 residues. Germline assignment: CDR1 MNHNY and CDR2 SVGAGI (reference sequence). V lost 0 bases to trimming and J lost 5 bases, with 7 bases between them.